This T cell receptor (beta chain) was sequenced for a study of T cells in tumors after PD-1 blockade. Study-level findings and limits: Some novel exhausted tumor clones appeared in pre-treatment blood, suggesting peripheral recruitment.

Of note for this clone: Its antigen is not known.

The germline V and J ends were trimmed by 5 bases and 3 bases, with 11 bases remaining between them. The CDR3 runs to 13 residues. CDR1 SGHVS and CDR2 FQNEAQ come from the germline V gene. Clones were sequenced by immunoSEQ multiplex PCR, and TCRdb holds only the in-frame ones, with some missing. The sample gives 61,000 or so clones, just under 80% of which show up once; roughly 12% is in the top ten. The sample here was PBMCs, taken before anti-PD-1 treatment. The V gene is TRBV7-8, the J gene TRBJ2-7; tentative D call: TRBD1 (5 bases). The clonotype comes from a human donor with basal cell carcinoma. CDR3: CASSLDRNYEQYF. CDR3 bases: TGTGCCAGCAGCCTTGACAGAAACTACGAGCAGTACTTC. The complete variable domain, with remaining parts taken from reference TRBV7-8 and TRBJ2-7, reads GAGVSQSPRYKVAKRGQDVALRCDPISGHVSLFWYQQALGQGPEFLTYFQNEAQLDKSGLPSDRFFAERPEGSVSTLKIQRTQQEDSAVYLCASSLDRNYEQYFGPGTRLTVT.